This T cell receptor (beta chain) was documented in a study of response to subunit inactivated influenza vaccine. Whole-study findings and limits: Each seasonal influenza vaccination recruits few new T cells, the authors suggested.

Ten or more counts support this clonotype. Antigen unknown. TCRdb itself ran the RT-PCR reads through MiXCR, one entry per CDR3 protein. This sample has hundreds of thousands of distinct CDR3 sequences, with roughly 22% found just once. Germline CDR1 is ENHRY and CDR2 is SYGVKD. The CDR3 contains 13 residues. The V end was cut by 4 bases, the J end by 4 bases, with 11 bases between. The chain employs TRBV10-3 and TRBJ2-7; D possibly corresponds to TRBD2 (6 bases). Sequenced material: PBMCs from blood, taken about 20 months after vaccination. The source is a man in his fifties or sixties who received an inactivated influenza vaccine. As DNA, the CDR3 is TGTGCCATCAGTGGACGGGAGAGATACGAGCAGTACTTC. Residues: CAISGRERYEQYF.